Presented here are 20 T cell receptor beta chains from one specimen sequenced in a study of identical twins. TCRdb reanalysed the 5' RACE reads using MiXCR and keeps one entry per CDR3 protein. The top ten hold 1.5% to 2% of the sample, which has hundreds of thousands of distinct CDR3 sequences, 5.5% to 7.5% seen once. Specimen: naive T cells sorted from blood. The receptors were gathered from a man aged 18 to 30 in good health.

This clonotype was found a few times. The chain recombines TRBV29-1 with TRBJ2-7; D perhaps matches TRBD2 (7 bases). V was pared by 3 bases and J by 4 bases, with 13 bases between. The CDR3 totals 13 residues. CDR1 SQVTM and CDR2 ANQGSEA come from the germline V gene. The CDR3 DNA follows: TGCAGCGTTGATGGGGGGGCGCGGTACGAGCAGTACTTC. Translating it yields CSVDGGARYEQYF.

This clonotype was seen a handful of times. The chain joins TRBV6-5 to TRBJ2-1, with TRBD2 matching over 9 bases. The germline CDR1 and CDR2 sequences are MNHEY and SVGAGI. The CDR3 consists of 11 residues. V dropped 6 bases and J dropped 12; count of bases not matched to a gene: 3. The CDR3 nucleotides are TGTGCCAGCAGCGCGCGGGAGGGGCAGTTCTTC. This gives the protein CASSAREGQFF.

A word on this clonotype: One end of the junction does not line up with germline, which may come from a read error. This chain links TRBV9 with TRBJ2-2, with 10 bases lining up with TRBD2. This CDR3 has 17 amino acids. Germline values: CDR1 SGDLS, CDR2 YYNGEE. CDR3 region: CASSTPGLAIFTRELFF. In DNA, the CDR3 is TGTGCCAGCAGCACACCGGGACTAGCGATTTTCACCCGGGAGCTGTTTTTT.

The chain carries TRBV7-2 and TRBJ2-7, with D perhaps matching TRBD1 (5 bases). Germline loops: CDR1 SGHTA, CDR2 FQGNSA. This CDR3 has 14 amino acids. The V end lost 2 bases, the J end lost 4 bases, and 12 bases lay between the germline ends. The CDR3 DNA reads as TGTGCCAGCAGCTTAAATTCTCGACAGTACGAGCAGTACGTC. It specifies CASSLNSRQYEQYV.

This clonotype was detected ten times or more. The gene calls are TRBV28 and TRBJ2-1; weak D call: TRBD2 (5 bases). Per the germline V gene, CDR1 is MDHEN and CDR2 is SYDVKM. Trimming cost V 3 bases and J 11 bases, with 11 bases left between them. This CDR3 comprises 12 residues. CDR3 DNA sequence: TGTGCCAGCAGTTTTGGGAGCGGTAAGCAGTTCTTC. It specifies CASSFGSGKQFF. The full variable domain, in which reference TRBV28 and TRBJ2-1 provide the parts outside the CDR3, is DVKVTQSSRYLVKRTGEKVFLECVQDMDHENMFWYRQDPGLGLRLIYFSYDVKMKEKGDIPEGYSVSREKKERFSLILESASTNQTSMYLCASSFGSGKQFFGPGTRLTVL.

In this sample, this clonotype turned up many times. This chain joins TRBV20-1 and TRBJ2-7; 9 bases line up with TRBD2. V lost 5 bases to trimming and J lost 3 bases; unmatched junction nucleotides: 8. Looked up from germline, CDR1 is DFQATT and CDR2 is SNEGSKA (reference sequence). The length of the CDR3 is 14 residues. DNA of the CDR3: TGCAGTGCTTCGTCTAGCGGGGATTTCTACGAGCAGTACTTC. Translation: CSASSSGDFYEQYF.

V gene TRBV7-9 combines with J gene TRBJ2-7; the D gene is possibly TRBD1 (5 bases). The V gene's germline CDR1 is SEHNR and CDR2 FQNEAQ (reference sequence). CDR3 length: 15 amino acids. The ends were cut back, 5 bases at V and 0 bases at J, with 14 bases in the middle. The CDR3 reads CASSQGPLSSYEQYV. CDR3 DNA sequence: TGTGCCAGCAGCCAGGGCCCTTTGAGCTCCTACGAGCAGTACGTC.

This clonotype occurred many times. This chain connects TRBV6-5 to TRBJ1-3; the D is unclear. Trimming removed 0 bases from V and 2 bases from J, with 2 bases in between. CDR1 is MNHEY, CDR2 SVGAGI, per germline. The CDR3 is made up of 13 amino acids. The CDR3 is CASSYSTGNTIYF. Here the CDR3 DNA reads TGTGCCAGCAGTTACTCGACTGGAAACACCATATATTTT.

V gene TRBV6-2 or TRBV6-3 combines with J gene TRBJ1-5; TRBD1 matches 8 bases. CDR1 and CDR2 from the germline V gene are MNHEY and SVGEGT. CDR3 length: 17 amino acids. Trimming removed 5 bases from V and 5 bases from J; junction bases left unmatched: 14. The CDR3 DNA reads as TGTGCCAGCAGTACCGTTTTCCGGGACAGGAGGGATCAGCCCCAGCATTTT. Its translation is CASSTVFRDRRDQPQHF.

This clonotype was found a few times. CDR3 protein: CASSASGSHNEQFF. The CDR3 region has the DNA TGCGCCAGCAGCGCGAGCGGGAGTCACAATGAGCAGTTCTTC. The chain employs TRBV5-1 and TRBJ2-1; 8 bases are shared with TRBD2. CDR1 is SGHRS and CDR2 is YFSETQ in the germline V gene. V lost 4 bases, J lost 5 bases, and 5 bases stayed unmatched. CDR3 size: 14 residues. Full variable domain (remainder filled in from reference TRBV5-1 and TRBJ2-1): KAGVTQTPRYLIKTRGQQVTLSCSPISGHRSVSWYQQTPGQGLQFLFEYFSETQRNKGNFPGRFSGRQFSNSRSEMNVSTLELGDSALYLCASSASGSHNEQFFGPGTRLTVL.

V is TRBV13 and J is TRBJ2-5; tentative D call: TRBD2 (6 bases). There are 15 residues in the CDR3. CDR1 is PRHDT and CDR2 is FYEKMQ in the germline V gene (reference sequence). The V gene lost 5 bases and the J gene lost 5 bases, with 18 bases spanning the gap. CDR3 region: CASSPGTATSETQYF. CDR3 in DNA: TGTGCCAGCAGCCCCGGGACTGCTACTTCTGAGACCCAGTACTTC.

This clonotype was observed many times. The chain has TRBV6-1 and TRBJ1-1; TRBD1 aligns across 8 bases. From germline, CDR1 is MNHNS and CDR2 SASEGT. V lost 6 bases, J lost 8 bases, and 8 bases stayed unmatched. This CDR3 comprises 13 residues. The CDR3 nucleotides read TGTGCCAGCAGCCCCGACAGGGGCCCCGAAGCTTTCTTT. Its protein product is CASSPDRGPEAFF.

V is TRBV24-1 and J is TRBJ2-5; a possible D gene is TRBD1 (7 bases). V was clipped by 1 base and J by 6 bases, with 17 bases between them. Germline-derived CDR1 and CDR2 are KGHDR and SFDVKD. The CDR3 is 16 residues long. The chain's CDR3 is CATSDFRSGGIQTQYF. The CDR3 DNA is TGTGCCACCAGTGATTTTAGGTCAGGGGGGATACAGACCCAGTACTTC.

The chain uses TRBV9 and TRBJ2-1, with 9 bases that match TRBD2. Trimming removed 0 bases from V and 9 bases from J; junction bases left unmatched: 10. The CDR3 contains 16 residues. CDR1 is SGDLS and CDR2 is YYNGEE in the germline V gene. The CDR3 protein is CASSVAGTSIQGEQFF. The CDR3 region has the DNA TGTGCCAGCAGCGTAGCTGGGACTAGCATCCAAGGTGAGCAGTTCTTC.

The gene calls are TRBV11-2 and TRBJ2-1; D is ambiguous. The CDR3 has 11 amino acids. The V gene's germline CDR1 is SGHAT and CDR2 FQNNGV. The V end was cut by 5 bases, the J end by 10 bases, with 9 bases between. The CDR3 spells CASSHYPEQFF. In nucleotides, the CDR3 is TGTGCCAGCAGCCATTACCCAGAGCAGTTCTTC.

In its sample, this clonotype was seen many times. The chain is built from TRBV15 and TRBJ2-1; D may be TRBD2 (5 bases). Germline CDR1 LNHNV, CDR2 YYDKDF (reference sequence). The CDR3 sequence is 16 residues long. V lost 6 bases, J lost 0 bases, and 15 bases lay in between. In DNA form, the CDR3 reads TGTGCCACCAGATCCCAGCGGAGCCGCTCCTACAATGAGCAGTTCTTC. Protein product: CATRSQRSRSYNEQFF.

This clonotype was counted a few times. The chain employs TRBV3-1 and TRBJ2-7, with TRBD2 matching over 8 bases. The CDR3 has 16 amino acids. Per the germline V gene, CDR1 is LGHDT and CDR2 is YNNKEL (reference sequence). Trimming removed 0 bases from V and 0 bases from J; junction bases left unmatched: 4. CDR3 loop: CASSQDRAGVSYEQYF. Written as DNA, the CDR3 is TGTGCCAGCAGCCAAGACCGAGCGGGAGTCTCCTACGAGCAGTACTTC.

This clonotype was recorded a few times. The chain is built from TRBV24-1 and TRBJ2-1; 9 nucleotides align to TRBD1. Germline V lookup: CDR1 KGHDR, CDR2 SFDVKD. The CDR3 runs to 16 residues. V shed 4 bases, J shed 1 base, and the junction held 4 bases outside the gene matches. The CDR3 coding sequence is TGTGCCACCAGTGAAAGGGGACAGGGTTCCTACAATGAGCAGTTCTTC. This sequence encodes CATSERGQGSYNEQFF.

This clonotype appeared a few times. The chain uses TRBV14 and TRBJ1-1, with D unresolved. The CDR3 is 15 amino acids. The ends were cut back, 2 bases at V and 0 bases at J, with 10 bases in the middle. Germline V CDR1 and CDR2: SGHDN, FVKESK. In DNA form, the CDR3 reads TGTGCCAGCAGCCAACAGACACCAATGAACACTGAAGCTTTCTTT. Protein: CASSQQTPMNTEAFF.

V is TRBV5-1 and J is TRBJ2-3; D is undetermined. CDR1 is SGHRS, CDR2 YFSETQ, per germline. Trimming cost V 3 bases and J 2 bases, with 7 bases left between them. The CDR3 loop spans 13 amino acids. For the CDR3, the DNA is TGCGCCAGCAGCTGGGCCTACACAGATACGCAGTATTTT. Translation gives CASSWAYTDTQYF.